This T cell receptor (beta chain) was obtained from a study of T cells in women clearing cervical HPV infection. TCRdb keeps only in-frame clones here, not all; method: immunoSEQ multiplex PCR. Its table records just under 35,000 clones. All participants had a single incident cervical HPV16 infection, and prevalent HPV16 infections were excluded. Cervical HPV DNA detected by MY09/MY11 PCR, typed by dot-blot. General study points: Controls had more TRBV6-7 (0.16%) than cases (about 0.11%).

The CDR3 extends over 14 amino acids. Germline CDR1 reads SGHTA; CDR2 reads FQGTGA. V was pared by 5 bases and J by 7 bases, with 12 bases between. A word on this clone: Its target is unknown. The CDR3 end is not reached by the read, which stops 3 residues before it; the germline J gene fills it in.

This TCR derives from a woman between 18 and 70 years old with a cervical HPV16 infection that either progressed to CIN3+ or cleared (not recorded which). The chain uses TRBV7-3 and TRBJ1-6, with TRBD1 as a possible D gene (6 bases). The sequenced sample was blood buffy coat. The DNA read from the CDR3 is TGTGCCAGCAGCCATGGACAGAAAAATTCACCC. Translating gives CASSHGQKNSP. The whole CDR3 protein is CASSHGQKNSPLHF. Complete variable domain (other parts from reference TRBV7-3 and TRBJ1-6): GAGVSQTPSNKVTEKGKYVELRCDPISGHTALYWYRQSLGQGPEFLIYFQGTGAADDSGLPNDRFFAVRPEGSVSTLKIQRTERGDSAVYLCASSHGQKNSPLHFGNGTRLTVT.